This TCR beta chain was documented in a study of shared clonotypes between healthy human individuals. Overall study results and limits: There were few donors, and this limited the genetic and exposure-history diversity represented.

The CDR3 consists of 15 residues. With 3 bases clipped from V and 7 bases from J, the junction kept 8 bases outside the gene matches. In germline, CDR1 is SEHNR, CDR2 FQNEAQ (reference sequence). Sequenced by immunoSEQ multiplex PCR; TCRdb stores in-frame clones only, minus some. This table holds over a million clones, about 80% found once. On this clone itself: As yet, its antigen is unknown.

The sequence was collected from a man aged 18-30 years in good health. Some clones in this sample may be carry-over from other donors' samples. This chain connects TRBV7-9 to TRBJ2-1, with 8 nucleotides matching TRBD1. What was sequenced was memory CD4+ T cells from PBMCs. Subset specified: CD45RA-negative fraction. This CDR3 is CASSLDRVRSNEQFF. The CDR3 DNA reads TGTGCCAGCAGCTTGGACAGGGTGAGAAGTAATGAGCAGTTCTTC. Together with reference TRBV7-9 and TRBJ2-1, the CDR3 gives the full variable domain: DTGVSQNPRHKITKRGQNVTFRCDPISEHNRLYWYRQTLGQGPEFLTYFQNEAQLEKSRLLSDRFSAERPKGSFSTLEIQRTEQGDSAMYLCASSLDRVRSNEQFFGPGTRLTVL.